A selection of T cell receptor beta chains follows, all from one sample in a study of T cell repertoires in cytomegalovirus infection. TCRdb redid the calling of the reads with MiXCR, one entry per CDR3 protein. This table has a few hundred thousand distinct CDR3 sequences, roughly 23% appearing once. Sample: CD8+ T cells from PBMCs. These receptors were collected from a human donor in good health (CMV status not recorded). Some clones in this sample may be carry-over from other donors' samples. Both conserved end residues are trimmed from each CDR3. Rows give clone size only sometimes, using once, few, many, or a class for an expanded clone.

clone_size v_call cdr3_aa
few TRBV7-9 ASSLTEEYNEQF
NA TRBV28 ASSGPPGATKNIQY
many TRBV7-6 ASSLNNYEQY
few TRBV20-1 SARDRDRGGRYEQY
NA TRBV12-3/TRBV12-4 ASRFSGANVLT
many TRBV4-2 ASSQDPEGRPQGQPQH
many TRBV28 ASSLGGQTGYEQY
few TRBV29-1 SVETYMNTEAF
many TRBV7-2 ASSLVGAPETIYTEAF
NA TRBV28 ASSLWGQGSGNEQF
NA TRBV27 ASRGAGGNTEAF
many TRBV28 ASSLWDRAIYEQY
many TRBV11-3 ASSLVERVRRVDGYT
few TRBV4-2 ASSQLTGELF
few TRBV6-6 ATRSLEQF
NA TRBV7-6 ASSPQGADTEAF
NA TRBV12-3/TRBV12-4 ASSFGPDTQY
few TRBV7-9 ASSLGASIDTGELF
few TRBV28 ASSSSTGWDTEAF
NA TRBV2 ASSSGFRYSYEQY
NA TRBV27 ASSSRGVIYRQF
many TRBV7-2 ASSSKPGLAGADTQY
NA TRBV4-1 ASSQGNRGLYNEQF
few TRBV10-2 ASSEARGSLAGANVLT
NA TRBV2 ASSVEGGSNQPQH
many TRBV7-6 ASSLAPGGRTEAF
few TRBV28 AIKATGLTYNEQF
many TRBV2 ASSSLRGQGNTEAF
NA TRBV2 ASSDLGSGDVHGYT
many TRBV12-5 ASGHGTVAEGELF
many TRBV7-6 ASSSPLTGPGDTQY
NA TRBV5-4 ASSFGDTYNEQF
many TRBV7-2 ASSFGTGDGYT
few TRBV10-3 AISEGWGQGREDYGYT
NA TRBV12-3/TRBV12-4 ASSLFVGVRPQY